A single sample gave rise to the 3 T cell receptor beta chains below, sequenced in a study of T cells in Graves' hyperthyroidism and ophthalmopathy. It was RNA transcripts that yielded the amplified TCR beta CDR3 regions. Primed by the HTBI set, a first-round RT-PCR was run on the TCR CDR3. TCRdb independently ran MiXCR on the multiplex PCR reads; one entry per CDR3 protein. Of about 620,000 distinct CDR3 sequences listed, around 15% are singletons. The sequenced sample consisted of blood. Source of these receptors: a woman aged 25 to 39 with Graves' hyperthyroidism.

This chain uses TRBV29-1 with TRBJ2-1; possibly TRBD1 for D (6 bases). The CDR3 spans 15 residues. From germline, CDR1 is SQVTM and CDR2 ANQGSEA. Between the trimmed V and J ends, which lost 5 bases and 7 bases, there was a span of 21 bases. In nucleotides, the CDR3 is TGCAGCGTTAGGACAGTCGACGACCTCGCGAATGAGCAGTTCTTC. This codes for CSVRTVDDLANEQFF.

The rearrangement joins TRBV28 to TRBJ2-7; the match to TRBD2 covers 10 bases. The germline CDR1 and CDR2 sequences are MDHEN and SYDVKM. This CDR3 is built from 17 residues. V gave up 3 bases and J gave up 5 bases; unmatched junction bases: 13. The CDR3 protein is CASSFGGLAGAIHEQYF. Written as DNA, the CDR3 is TGTGCCAGCAGTTTTGGAGGTCTAGCGGGAGCTATCCACGAGCAGTACTTC.

This clonotype was observed at least ten times. The DNA for the CDR3 is TGTGCCAGCAGCTTTGACAGCTACCTACAGAACACTGAAGCTTTCTTT. The encoded protein is CASSFDSYLQNTEAFF. The rearrangement links TRBV7-8 to TRBJ1-1, with D perhaps matching TRBD1 (5 bases). The length of the CDR3 is 16 residues. V was clipped by 3 bases and J by 1 base, with 15 bases between them. Germline CDR1 is SGHVS and CDR2 is FQNEAQ.